The T cell receptor (beta chain) described here comes from a study of shared clonotypes between healthy human individuals. Study results and caveats: Naive subsets typically showed greater estimated richness than memory subsets. What rarefaction showed was incomplete sorted-subset sequencing despite large depth.

Every subset's genomic DNA went evenly onto several immunoSEQ plates. Produced via immunoSEQ multiplex PCR; TCRdb's table is partial and in-frame only. This table holds under 1,100,000 clones, 75% found once. This clone was counted only a few times. Antigen unknown. CDR1 and CDR2 from the germline V gene are MGHDK and SYGVNS. The CDR3 has 13 amino acids. Trimming took 3 bases from V and 7 from J, leaving 12 bases between them. The V call is TRBV25-1, the J call TRBJ1-2, with a weak D call TRBD1 (5 bases). The specimen was memory CD4+ T cells sorted from blood. The sample's subset: CD45RA-negative fraction. This clonotype originated in a man aged 18 to 30 in good health. Here the CDR3 reads CASSDYPGLGYTF. The CDR3 DNA follows: TGTGCCAGCAGTGACTATCCAGGGCTTGGCTACACCTTC.